This TCR beta chain was obtained from a study of T cell changes during pregnancy in multiple sclerosis. CDR1 is ENHRY and CDR2 is SYGVKD in the germline V gene. CDR3 length: 14 amino acids. J lost 7 bases, V lost 8 bases, and 4 bases had no gene match. Method: immunoSEQ multiplex PCR; TCRdb's copy keeps in-frame clones and lacks some. The table includes some 25,000 clones, around nine tenths detected once. The chain couples TRBV10-3 to TRBJ2-2; TRBD2 aligns across 13 bases. The sample was CD4+ T cells from peripheral blood mononuclear cells, taken in the second trimester of pregnancy. The origin of this receptor is a female donor in good health, enrolled as a control in a pregnancy study. The CDR3 is CAIGTSGESGELFF. CDR3 DNA sequence: TGTGCCATCGGGACTAGCGGGGAGAGCGGGGAGCTGTTTTTT.